This is a list of T cell receptor beta chains from one sample in a study of cytomegalovirus exposure and HLA in healthy donors. Sequencing used immunoSEQ multiplex PCR; TCRdb keeps in-frame clones, though not all of them. This sample has 160,000 or so clones, with 60% to 80% found just once. Sequences were obtained from PBMCs. Every receptor here comes from a man aged 25 to 45 in good health and CMV-seropositive. The conserved cysteine and the conserved F or W are not part of the CDR3 here. A D gene is named only where the DNA matches it firmly. Not all rows give a size; the values are once, few, many and, for expanded clones, a class.

v_call clone_size d_call cdr3_aa
TRBV5-1 - - ASSESGIMNTEAF
TRBV28 - - ASSDLGGNQPQH
TRBV19 - TRBD1 ASSTTGDPNSPLH
TRBV19 - TRBD1 ASDPGQGSYEQY
TRBV28 - TRBD1 ASSSGGQGDSPLH
TRBV5-1 - TRBD2 ASSPRGGVSSYEQY
TRBV7-6 - - ASSSQVAGRTGTQY
TRBV28 once TRBD1 ASTRLGTGDEQY
TRBV2 - TRBD1 ASKDRDMNEQY
TRBV7-9 - TRBD1 ASSFGQGSHEQY
TRBV5-1 - - ASRSFSSYEQY
TRBV6-1 once - ASSDRTHGSTYVLT
TRBV19 - TRBD2 ASSWEGGYEQY
TRBV7-2 once - ASSPQGSPYGYT
TRBV7-2 - TRBD1 ASSLGQSREKLF
TRBV10-2 few TRBD1 ASDEGAPGTQY
TRBV19 few - ASSMSEKLF
TRBV18 - - ASSPRDGEAF
TRBV2 - TRBD1 ASSELRGPGTEAF
TRBV10-3 - TRBD1 AISSGGRQPQH
TRBV9 few - ASSPEKGVYEKLF
TRBV28 - TRBD1 ASSWPTGTETYEQY
TRBV27 - TRBD2 ASRGSGGLYEQY
TRBV19 - - ASRQGVNQPQH
TRBV5-1 - - ASSLVSTGPLYEQY
TRBV5-1 few TRBD2 ASSSSATSGIYEQY
TRBV4-1 - - ASSQASQGSTDTQY
TRBV19 - TRBD2 ASSIGLAGTYEQY
TRBV28 - - ASSSPPAKNIQY
TRBV28 few TRBD1 ASSRDRGGNQPQH
TRBV11-3 - - ASSLNGGMETQY
TRBV25-1 - TRBD1 ASSGWDREHHNEQF
TRBV28 - TRBD1 ASIPRDRGRYEQY
TRBV11-2 few - ASSPLETKRDSPLH
TRBV5-1 - - ASSLGQVFSGANVLT
TRBV27 - TRBD1 ASRRVVGQGLYGYT
TRBV2 once - ASSEGVSRYTEAF
TRBV6-1 - - ASSDPGTSSYEQY
TRBV10-1 - TRBD1 ASSEGQGYEQY
TRBV14 few - ASSVTRGTEAF
TRBV13 few - ASSLGGDYGYT
TRBV7-2 - - ASSLGGQGQEPQH
TRBV5-4 - TRBD2 ASSFGGGSTDTQY
TRBV7-6 once - ASSHRASGNTIY
TRBV6-5 once - ASSYSGSYEQY